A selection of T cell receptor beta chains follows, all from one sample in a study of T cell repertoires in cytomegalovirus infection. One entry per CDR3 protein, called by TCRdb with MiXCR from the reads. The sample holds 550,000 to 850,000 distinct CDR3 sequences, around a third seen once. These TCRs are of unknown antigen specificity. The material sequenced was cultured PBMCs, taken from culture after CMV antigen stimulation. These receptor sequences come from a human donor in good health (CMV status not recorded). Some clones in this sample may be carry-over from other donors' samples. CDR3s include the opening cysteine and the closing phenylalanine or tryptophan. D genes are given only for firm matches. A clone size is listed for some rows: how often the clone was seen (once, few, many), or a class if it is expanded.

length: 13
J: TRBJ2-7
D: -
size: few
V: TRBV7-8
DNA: TGTGCCAGCATCCGCGGGACCGCGGGGGAGCAGTACTTC
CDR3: CASIRGTAGEQYF

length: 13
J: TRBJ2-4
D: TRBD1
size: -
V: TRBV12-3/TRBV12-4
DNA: TGTGCCAGCAGTGGGACAGTCCAAAACATTCAGTACTTC
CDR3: CASSGTVQNIQYF

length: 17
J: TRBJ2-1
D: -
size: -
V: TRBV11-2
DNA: TGTGCCAGCAGCTTAGCGTCCGGGACATCCTTCTACAATGAGCAGTTCTTC
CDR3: CASSLASGTSFYNEQFF

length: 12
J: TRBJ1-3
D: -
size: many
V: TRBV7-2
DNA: TGTGCCAGCAGCCTCTACCTCGACACCATATATTTT
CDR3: CASSLYLDTIYF

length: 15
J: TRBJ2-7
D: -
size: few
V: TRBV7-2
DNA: TGTGCCAGCAGCTCAGACCCGGGGGAGACCTACGAGCAGTACTTC
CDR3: CASSSDPGETYEQYF

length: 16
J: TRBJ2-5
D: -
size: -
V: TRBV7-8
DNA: TGTGCCAGCATTTTAAGGGCAGGGAAGGGAGGAGAGACCCAGTACTTC
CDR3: CASILRAGKGGETQYF

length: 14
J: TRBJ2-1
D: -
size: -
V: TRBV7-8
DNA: TGTGCCAGCAGCTTAGATAAGGTTTTGAATGAGCAGTTCTTC
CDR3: CASSLDKVLNEQFF

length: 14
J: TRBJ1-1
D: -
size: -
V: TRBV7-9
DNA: TGTGCCAGCAGCAACGCGACAGGAGCCACTGAAGCTTTCTTT
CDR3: CASSNATGATEAFF

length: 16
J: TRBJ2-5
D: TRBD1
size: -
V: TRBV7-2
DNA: TGTGCCAGCAGCCGGACGTGGGCGACAGGGGGAGAGACCCAGTACTTC
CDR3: CASSRTWATGGETQYF

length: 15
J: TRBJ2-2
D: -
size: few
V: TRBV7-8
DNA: TGTGCCAGCAGCTTAGCGGCGATGACCTCGGGGGAGCTGTTTTTT
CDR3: CASSLAAMTSGELFF

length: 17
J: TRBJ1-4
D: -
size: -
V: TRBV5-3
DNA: TGTGCCAGCAGCTCAGCCCCTACGCAAACAACTAATGAAAAACTGTTTTTT
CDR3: CASSSAPTQTTNEKLFF

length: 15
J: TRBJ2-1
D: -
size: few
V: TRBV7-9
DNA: TGTGCCAGCAGCTTAGCGGGGGGCCTTTCCAATGAGCAGTTCTTC
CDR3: CASSLAGGLSNEQFF

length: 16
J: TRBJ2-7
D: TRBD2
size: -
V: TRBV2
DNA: TGTGCCAGCAGTGGGCCAGCGGGGGCGAGCTCCTACGAGCAGTACTTC
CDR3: CASSGPAGASSYEQYF

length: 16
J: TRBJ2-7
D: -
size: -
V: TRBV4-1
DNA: TGCGCCAGCAGCCTCCAACAGGGATTTAGCTCCTACGAGCAGTACTTC
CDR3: CASSLQQGFSSYEQYF

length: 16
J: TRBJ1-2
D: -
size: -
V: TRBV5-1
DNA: TGCGCCAGCAGCTTGAGTACCACAGGGTACGACTATGGCTACACCTTC
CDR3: CASSLSTTGYDYGYTF

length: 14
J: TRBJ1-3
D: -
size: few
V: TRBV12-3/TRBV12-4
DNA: TGTGCCAGCAGTTTTGGGTTCTCTGGAAACACCATATATTTT
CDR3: CASSFGFSGNTIYF

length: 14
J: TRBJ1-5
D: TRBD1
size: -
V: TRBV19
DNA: TGTGCCAGTAGTATAGGGACAGGGATTCAGCCCCAGCATTTT
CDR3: CASSIGTGIQPQHF

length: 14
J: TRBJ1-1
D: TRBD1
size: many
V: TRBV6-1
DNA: TGTGCCAGCAGCCTCACAGGGGTTCTAACTGAAGCTTTCTTT
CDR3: CASSLTGVLTEAFF

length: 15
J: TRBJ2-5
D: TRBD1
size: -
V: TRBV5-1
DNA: TGCGCCAGCAAAGACAGGGGAACGAGAAGTGAGACCCAGTACTTC
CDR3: CASKDRGTRSETQYF

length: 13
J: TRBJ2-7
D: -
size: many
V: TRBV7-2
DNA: TGTGCCAGCAGCAACGGACCCCTGCGCGAGCAGTACTTC
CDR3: CASSNGPLREQYF

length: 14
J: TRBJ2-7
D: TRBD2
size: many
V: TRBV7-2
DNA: TGTGCCAGCAGCTTAGGGGCGGGGGGGGGCGAGCAGTACTTC
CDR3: CASSLGAGGGEQYF

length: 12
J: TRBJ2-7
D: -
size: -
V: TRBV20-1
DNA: TGCAGTGCTCTTCGGGCCCCCTACGAGCAGTACTTC
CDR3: CSALRAPYEQYF

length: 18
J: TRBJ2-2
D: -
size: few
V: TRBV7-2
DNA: TGTGCCAGCAGCCATACCTGGGGGGGCGTCCTGGGGACCGGGGAGCTGTTTTTT
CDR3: CASSHTWGGVLGTGELFF

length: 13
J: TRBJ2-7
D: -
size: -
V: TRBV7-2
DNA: TGTGCCAGCACTGGGGCAGGCCGGGGGGAGCAGTACTTC
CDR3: CASTGAGRGEQYF

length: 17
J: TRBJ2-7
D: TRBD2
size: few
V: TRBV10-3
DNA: TGTGCCATCAGTGAGTCCTTAGGACTAGCGGGAGACTACGAGCAGTACTTC
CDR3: CAISESLGLAGDYEQYF

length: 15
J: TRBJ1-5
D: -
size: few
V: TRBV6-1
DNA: TGTGCCAGCAGTTCGACCAGTGGAGGCAATCAGCCCCAGCATTTT
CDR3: CASSSTSGGNQPQHF

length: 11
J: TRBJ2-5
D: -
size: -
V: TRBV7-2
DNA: TGTGCCAGCAGCTCCACTAAGACCCAGTACTTC
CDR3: CASSSTKTQYF